The 20 T cell receptor beta chains below all came from one sample that was sequenced in a study of T cells after yellow fever vaccination. TCRdb passed the 5' RACE reads through MiXCR, listing each CDR3 protein once. The sample yields some 600,000 distinct CDR3 sequences, over 9% seen once. The sequencing here drew on PBMCs, taken on the day of the yellow fever booster vaccination. The receptor set was obtained from a man aged 25 to 45 who received the YFV17D yellow fever vaccine.

The CDR3 DNA reads TGTGCCAGCAGCCATCCGGGACAGGGAAATCAAGATACGCAGTATTTT. It is translated as CASSHPGQGNQDTQYF. This rearrangement joins TRBV12-3 or TRBV12-4 to TRBJ2-3, with 9 bases identical to TRBD1. The CDR3 is made up of 16 amino acids. The V segment lost 6 bases and the J segment 5 bases; nucleotides outside the gene matches: 12.

This clonotype was found a few times. The V and J genes are TRBV5-1 and TRBJ2-1; possibly TRBD2 for D (5 bases). The CDR3 has 16 residues. Per germline, CDR1 SGHRS and CDR2 YFSETQ. Trimming took off 0 bases at V and 2 bases at J, with 12 bases between the two ends. CDR3 coding DNA: TGCGCCAGCAGCTTGGAAATCGGGATCGCCTACAATGAGCAGTTCTTC. Its translation: CASSLEIGIAYNEQFF.

V usage is TRBV7-3 and J usage is TRBJ2-7; 9 positions match TRBD2. The CDR3 has 15 residues. The germline V gene has CDR1 SGHTA and CDR2 FQGTGA. The V and J ends lost 4 bases and 3 bases, in that order; junction bases with no gene match: 7. The CDR3 bases are TGTGCCAGCAGCTCTCTAGCGGGGCCCGACTACGAGCAGTACTTC. Translating gives CASSSLAGPDYEQYF.

This clonotype was detected ten times or more. The V gene is TRBV14, the J gene TRBJ1-1; D might be TRBD1 (6 bases). This CDR3 contains 14 residues. Germline CDR1 is SGHDN and CDR2 is FVKESK. The V end lost 0 bases, the J end lost 10 bases, and 15 bases lay between the germline ends. The CDR3: CASSQDRGLGSAFF. In nucleotides, the CDR3 is TGTGCCAGCAGCCAAGACCGGGGGCTCGGGTCAGCTTTCTTT.

The chain carries TRBV7-6 and TRBJ2-3, with D possibly called TRBD1 or TRBD2 (5 bases each). The V end was cut by 5 bases, the J end by 6 bases, with 12 bases between. CDR1 is SGHVS, CDR2 FNYEAQ, per germline. The CDR3 length is 13 residues. This chain's CDR3 is CASSNNEGDTQYF. CDR3 bases: TGTGCCAGCAGCAACAATGAGGGGGATACGCAGTATTTT. Looking up the rest from reference TRBV7-6 and TRBJ2-3 gives the full variable domain: GAGVSQSPRYKVTKRGQDVALRCDPISGHVSLYWYRQALGQGPEFLTYFNYEAQQDKSGLPNDRFSAERPEGSISTLTIQRTEQRDSAMYRCASSNNEGDTQYFGPGTRLTVL.

The CDR3 coding sequence is TGTGCCAGCAGTTCCGGCAATTCACCCCTCCACTTT. It translates to CASSSGNSPLHF. The chain combines TRBV28 with TRBJ1-6; D uncertain. This CDR3 spans 12 amino acids. The V end lost 4 bases, the J end lost 7 bases, and 5 bases lay between the germline ends. Germline V gene data show CDR1 as MDHEN and CDR2 as SYDVKM.

The count of this clonotype is one. The gene calls are TRBV29-1 and TRBJ1-2; D not resolved. This CDR3 has 12 residues. Trimming left V 7 bases short and J 7 bases short, with 16 bases between. Germline CDR1 is SQVTM and CDR2 is ANQGSEA. CDR3 nucleotide sequence: TGCAGCGGTGGCGACGCGAGGGCTGGCTACACCTTC. This codes for CSGGDARAGYTF.

V gene TRBV7-2 combines with J gene TRBJ1-1; the D gene is possibly TRBD1 (6 bases). V lost 6 bases, J lost 0 bases, and 11 bases lay in between. This CDR3 is 14 amino acids long. The germline CDR1 and CDR2 sequences are SGHTA and FQGNSA. This CDR3 reads CASRLQGLNTEAFF. CDR3 nucleotide sequence: TGTGCCAGCAGACTACAGGGTTTGAACACTGAAGCTTTCTTT.

V is TRBV18 and J is TRBJ2-7; D gene uncertain. There are 14 residues in the CDR3. V shed 6 bases and J shed 2 bases, with 14 bases lying between them. Germline loops: CDR1 KGHSH, CDR2 LQKENI. Written as DNA, the CDR3 is TGTGCCAGCTCGTTTTCTGCTGGAACCTACGAGCAGTACTTC. Translation gives CASSFSAGTYEQYF.

This clonotype has just a few counts. The chain combines TRBV20-1 with TRBJ2-6; 7 bases agree with TRBD1. This CDR3 is built from 20 residues. The V gene end was trimmed by 2 bases and the J gene end by 0 bases; junction bases not matched to a gene: 16. Germline CDR1 DFQATT, CDR2 SNEGSKA (reference sequence). CDR3 DNA sequence: TGCAGTGCTAGACCCTCATCCCCGGGACAGACCTACTCTGGGGCCAACGTCCTGACTTTC. The encoded protein is CSARPSSPGQTYSGANVLTF.

J is TRBJ2-4 and V is TRBV18, with a possible D match to TRBD2 (6 bases). The length of the CDR3 is 16 residues. Trimming removed 0 bases at V and 3 bases at J, with 12 bases between. The germline V gene has CDR1 KGHSH and CDR2 LQKENI. The CDR3 loop is CASSPPVGGLKNIQYF. CDR3 sequence (DNA): TGTGCCAGCTCACCACCGGTGGGAGGCCTCAAAAACATTCAGTACTTC.

The sample holds a few counts of this clonotype. The V call is TRBV5-6, the J call TRBJ2-2, with 7 bases matching TRBD1. V gave up 4 bases and J gave up 6 bases; unmatched junction bases: 6. The CDR3 is made up of 14 amino acids. CDR1 is SGHDT, CDR2 YYEEEE, per germline. The CDR3 sequence: CASSPQGVAGELFF. The CDR3 DNA follows: TGTGCCAGCAGCCCTCAGGGGGTGGCCGGGGAGCTGTTTTTT.

This clonotype was counted many times. The J gene is TRBJ2-7, the V gene TRBV4-3, with a possible D match to TRBD2 (5 bases). Trimming took off 0 bases at V and 5 bases at J, with 11 bases between the two ends. CDR1 is LGHNA and CDR2 is YSLEER in the germline V gene. The CDR3 runs to 14 residues. CDR3 DNA sequence: TGCGCCAGCAGCCAAGATACGGGGATGGACGAGCAGTACTTC. Its protein is CASSQDTGMDEQYF.

The chain carries TRBV5-1 and TRBJ2-7; 7 bases agree with TRBD1. This CDR3 spans 15 amino acids. V was pared by 1 base and J by 3 bases, with 7 bases of the junction left unmatched. Germline CDR1 reads SGHRS; CDR2 reads YFSETQ. The DNA of the CDR3 is TGCGCCAGCAGCTTGACCCGGGACAGTATCTACGAGCAGTACTTC. Translation gives CASSLTRDSIYEQYF.

This clonotype has a count of ten or more. The CDR3 sequence is CASSWTGNQPQHF. Written as DNA, the CDR3 is TGTGCCAGCAGTTGGACAGGCAATCAGCCCCAGCATTTT. The gene calls are TRBV27 and TRBJ1-5, with a tentative D call TRBD1 (6 bases). Germline loops: CDR1 MNHEY, CDR2 SMNVEV (reference sequence). The ends were cut back, 4 bases at V and 2 bases at J, with 6 bases in the middle. The CDR3 loop spans 13 amino acids.

This clonotype has more than one count but fewer than ten. This rearrangement joins TRBV21-1 to TRBJ2-7; the tabulated D call, TRBD1, remains unverified against the DNA. TRBV21-1 is flagged as a pseudogene. The CDR3 is made up of 13 amino acids. CDR3 amino acids: CASSRTGFYEQYF. The CDR3 DNA follows: TGTGCCAGCAGCAGGACAGGATTCTACGAGCAGTACTTC.

This clonotype was observed a handful of times. V gene TRBV7-9 combines with J gene TRBJ2-7; D call uncertain. CDR1 SEHNR and CDR2 FQNEAQ come from the germline V gene (reference sequence). The CDR3 length is 12 residues. Trimming removed 4 bases from V and 6 bases from J, with 10 bases in between. The CDR3 spells CASSYHLFEQYF. For the CDR3, the DNA is TGTGCCAGCAGCTACCACCTGTTCGAGCAGTACTTC.

The table lists this clonotype with many counts. V gene TRBV7-7 combines with J gene TRBJ2-2; D remains unclear. CDR3 length: 13 residues. Germline V gene sequence: CDR1 SSHAT, CDR2 FNYEAQ (reference sequence). V was shortened by 1 base and J by 6 bases, with 6 bases between the two germline ends. CDR3: CASSLEASGELFF. The CDR3 nucleotides are TGTGCCAGCAGCTTAGAAGCATCCGGGGAGCTGTTTTTT.

This clonotype was seen a handful of times. The CDR3 sequence: CASSFRTSGYQETQYF. CDR3 sequence (DNA): TGTGCCAGCAGCTTTAGGACTAGCGGGTACCAAGAGACCCAGTACTTC. V usage is TRBV7-2 and J usage is TRBJ2-5, with TRBD2 matching over 11 bases. V was clipped by 3 bases and J by 0 bases; unmatched bases: 3. The CDR3 has 16 residues. Germline CDR1 and CDR2: SGHTA and FQGNSA.

Here the CDR3 DNA reads TGTGCCAGCAGTTACGTACCCGGGACTAGCGGGAGAGATGAGCAGTTCTTC. Residues: CASSYVPGTSGRDEQFF. The chain links TRBV6-2 or TRBV6-3 to TRBJ2-1, with 14 bases matching TRBD2. CDR1 MNHEY and CDR2 SVGEGT come from the germline V gene. V trimming: 2 bases; J trimming: 8 bases; junction bases outside the gene matches: 8. The CDR3 is 17 amino acids.